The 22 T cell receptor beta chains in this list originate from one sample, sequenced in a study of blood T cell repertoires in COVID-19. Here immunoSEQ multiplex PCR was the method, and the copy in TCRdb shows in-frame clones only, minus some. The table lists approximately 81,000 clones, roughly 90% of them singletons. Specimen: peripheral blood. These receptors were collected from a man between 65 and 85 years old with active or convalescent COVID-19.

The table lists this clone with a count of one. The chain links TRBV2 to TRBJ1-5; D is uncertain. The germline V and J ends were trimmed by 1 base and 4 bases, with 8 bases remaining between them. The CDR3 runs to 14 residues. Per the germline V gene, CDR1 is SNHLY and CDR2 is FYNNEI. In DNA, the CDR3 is TGTGCCAGCAGTGAAGGTCGCGCGAATCAGCCCCAGCATTTT. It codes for CASSEGRANQPQHF.

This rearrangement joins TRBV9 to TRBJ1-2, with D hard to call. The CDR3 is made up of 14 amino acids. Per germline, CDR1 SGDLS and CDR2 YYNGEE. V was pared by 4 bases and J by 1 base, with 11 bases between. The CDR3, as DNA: TGTGCCAGCAGCCCACCCGGGTTTAACTATGGCTACACCTTC. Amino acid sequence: CASSPPGFNYGYTF. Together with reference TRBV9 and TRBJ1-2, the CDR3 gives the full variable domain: DSGVTQTPKHLITATGQRVTLRCSPRSGDLSVYWYQQSLDQGLQFLIQYYNGEERAKGNILERFSAQQFPDLHSELNLSSLELGDSALYFCASSPPGFNYGYTFGSGTRLTVV.

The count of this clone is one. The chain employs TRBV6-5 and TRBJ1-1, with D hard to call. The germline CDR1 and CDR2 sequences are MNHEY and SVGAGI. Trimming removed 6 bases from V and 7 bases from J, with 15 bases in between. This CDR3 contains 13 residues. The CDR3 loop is CASSPHREGEAFF. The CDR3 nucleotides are TGTGCCAGCAGCCCCCACCGGGAGGGTGAAGCTTTCTTT.

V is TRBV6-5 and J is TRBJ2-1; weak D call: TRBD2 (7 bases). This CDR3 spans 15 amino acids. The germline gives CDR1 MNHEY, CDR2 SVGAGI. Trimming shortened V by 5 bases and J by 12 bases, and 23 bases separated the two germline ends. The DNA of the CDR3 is TGTGCCAGCAGTCCCCCGAGAGGGGGGGCGGGTCGGCAGTTCTTC. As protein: CASSPPRGGAGRQFF.

The CDR3 coding sequence is TGTGCCACCAGTTTAACGCGGGGGGGTTACAATGAGCAGTTCTTC. It translates to CATSLTRGGYNEQFF. The chain carries TRBV24-1 and TRBJ2-1; the match to TRBD2 covers 9 bases. Germline CDR1 is KGHDR and CDR2 is SFDVKD. Trimming cost V 6 bases and J 4 bases; bases outside gene matches: 6. The CDR3 consists of 15 residues.

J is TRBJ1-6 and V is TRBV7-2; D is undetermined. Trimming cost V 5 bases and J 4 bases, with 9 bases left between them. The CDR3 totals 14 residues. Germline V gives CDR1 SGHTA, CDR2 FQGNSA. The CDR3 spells CASSPGEYNSPLHF. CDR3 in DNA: TGTGCCAGCAGCCCCGGGGAGTATAATTCACCCCTCCACTTT.

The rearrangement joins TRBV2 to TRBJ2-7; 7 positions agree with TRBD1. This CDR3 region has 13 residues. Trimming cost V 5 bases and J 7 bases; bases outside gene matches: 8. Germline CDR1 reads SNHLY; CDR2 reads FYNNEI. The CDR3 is CASSYRGPPEQYF. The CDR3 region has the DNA TGTGCCAGCAGTTACAGGGGCCCCCCGGAGCAGTACTTC.

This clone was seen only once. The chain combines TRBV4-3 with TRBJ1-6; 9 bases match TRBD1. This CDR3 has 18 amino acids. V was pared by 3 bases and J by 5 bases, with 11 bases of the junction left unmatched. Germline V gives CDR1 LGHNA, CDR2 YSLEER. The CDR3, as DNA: TGCGCCAGCAGCCAGATCGGGGACAGGGTAAGTGATAATTCACCCCTCCACTTT. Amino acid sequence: CASSQIGDRVSDNSPLHF.

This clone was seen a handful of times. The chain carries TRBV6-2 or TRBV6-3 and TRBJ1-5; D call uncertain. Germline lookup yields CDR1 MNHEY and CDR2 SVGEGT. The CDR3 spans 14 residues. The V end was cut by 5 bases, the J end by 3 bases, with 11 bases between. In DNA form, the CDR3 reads TGTGCCAGCAGTCTCGACGGAGCCAATCAGCCCCAGCATTTT. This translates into CASSLDGANQPQHF.

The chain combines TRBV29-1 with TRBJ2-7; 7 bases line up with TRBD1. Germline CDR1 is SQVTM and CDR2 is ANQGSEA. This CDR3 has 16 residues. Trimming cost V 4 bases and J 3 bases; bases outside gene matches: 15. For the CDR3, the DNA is TGCAGCGTTGTTCCGCAGGCCGGGACAGCCCTCTACGAGCAGTACTTC. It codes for CSVVPQAGTALYEQYF.

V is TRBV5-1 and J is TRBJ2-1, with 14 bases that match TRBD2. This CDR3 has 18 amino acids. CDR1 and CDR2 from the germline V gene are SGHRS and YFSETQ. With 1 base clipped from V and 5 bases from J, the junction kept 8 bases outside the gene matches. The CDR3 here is CASSLSPRTSGGNNEQFF. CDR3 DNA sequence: TGCGCCAGCAGCTTGTCCCCTCGGACTAGCGGGGGGAACAATGAGCAGTTCTTC.

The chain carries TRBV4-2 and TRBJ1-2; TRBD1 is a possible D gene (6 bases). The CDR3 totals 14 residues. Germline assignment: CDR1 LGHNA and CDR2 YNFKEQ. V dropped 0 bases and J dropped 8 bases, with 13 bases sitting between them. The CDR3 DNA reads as TGTGCCAGCAGCCAAGAAGTGCTGACAGGCGGCTACACCTTC. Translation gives CASSQEVLTGGYTF.

In DNA, the CDR3 is TGCGCCAGCAGCCAAGGACTAGCGGGGGAGGAGACCCAGTACTTC. Translating it yields CASSQGLAGEETQYF. V gene TRBV4-1 combines with J gene TRBJ2-5; 12 bases line up with TRBD2. The CDR3 runs to 15 residues. Unmatched junction bases numbered 2, after V lost 1 base and J lost 5 bases. CDR1 and CDR2 (germline): MGHRA, YSYEKL.

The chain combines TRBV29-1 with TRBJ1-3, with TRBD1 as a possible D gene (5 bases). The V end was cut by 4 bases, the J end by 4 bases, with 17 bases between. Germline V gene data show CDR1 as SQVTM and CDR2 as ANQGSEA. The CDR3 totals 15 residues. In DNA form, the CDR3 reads TGCAGCGTTGTGTTCGGACATAAACAGGGAAACACCATATATTTT. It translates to CSVVFGHKQGNTIYF.

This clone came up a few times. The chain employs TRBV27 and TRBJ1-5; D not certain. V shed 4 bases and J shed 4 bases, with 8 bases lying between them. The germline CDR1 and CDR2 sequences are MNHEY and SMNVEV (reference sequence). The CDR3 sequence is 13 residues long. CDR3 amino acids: CASSYQINQPQHF. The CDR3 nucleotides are TGTGCCAGCAGTTACCAGATAAATCAGCCCCAGCATTTT.

Written as DNA, the CDR3 is TGTGCCAGCAGCCCCCACGGGACAGAAAATCAGCCCCAGCATTTT. This translates into CASSPHGTENQPQHF. The chain links TRBV9 to TRBJ1-5, with 7 bases fitting TRBD1. The CDR3 loop spans 15 amino acids. Looked up from germline, CDR1 is SGDLS and CDR2 is YYNGEE. V lost 4 bases to trimming and J lost 4 bases; unmatched junction nucleotides: 8.

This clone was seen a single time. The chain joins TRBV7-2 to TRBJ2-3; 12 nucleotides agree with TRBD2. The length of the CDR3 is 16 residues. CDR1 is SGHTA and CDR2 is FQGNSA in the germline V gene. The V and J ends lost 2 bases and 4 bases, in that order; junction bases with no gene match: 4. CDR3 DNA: TGTGCCAGCAGCTTACTAGCGGGGGGGCGCGCAGATACGCAGTATTTT. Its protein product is CASSLLAGGRADTQYF.

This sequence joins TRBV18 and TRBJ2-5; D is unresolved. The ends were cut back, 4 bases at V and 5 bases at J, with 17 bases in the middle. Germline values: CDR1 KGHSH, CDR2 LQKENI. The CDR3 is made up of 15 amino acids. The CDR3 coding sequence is TGTGCCAGCTCACGTTCGACTCCCCCACTTGAGACCCAGTACTTC. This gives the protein CASSRSTPPLETQYF.

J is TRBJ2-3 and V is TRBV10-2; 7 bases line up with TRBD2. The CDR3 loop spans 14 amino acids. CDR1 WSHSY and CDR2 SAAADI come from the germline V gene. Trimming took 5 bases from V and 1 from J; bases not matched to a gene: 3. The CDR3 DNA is TGCGCCAGCAGTCGGGACTACCGCACAGATACGCAGTATTTT. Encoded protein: CASSRDYRTDTQYF.

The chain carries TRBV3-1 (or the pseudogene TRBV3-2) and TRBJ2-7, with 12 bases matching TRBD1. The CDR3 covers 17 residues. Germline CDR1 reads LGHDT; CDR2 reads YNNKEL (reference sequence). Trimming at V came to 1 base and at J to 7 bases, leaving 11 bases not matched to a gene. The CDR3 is CASSQVALGQGAYEQYF. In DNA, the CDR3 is TGTGCCAGCAGCCAAGTGGCCTTGGGACAGGGGGCTTATGAGCAGTACTTC.

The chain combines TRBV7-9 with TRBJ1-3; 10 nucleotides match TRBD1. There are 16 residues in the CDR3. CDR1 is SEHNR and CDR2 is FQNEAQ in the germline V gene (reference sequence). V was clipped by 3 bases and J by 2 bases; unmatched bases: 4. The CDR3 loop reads CASSFSDRGPGNTIYF. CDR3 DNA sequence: TGTGCCAGCAGCTTTTCAGACAGGGGGCCTGGAAACACCATATATTTT.

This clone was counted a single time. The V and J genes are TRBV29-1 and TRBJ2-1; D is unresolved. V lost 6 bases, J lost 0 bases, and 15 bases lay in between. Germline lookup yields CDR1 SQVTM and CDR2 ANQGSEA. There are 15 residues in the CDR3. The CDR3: CSVAHRVTSYNEQFF. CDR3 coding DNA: TGCAGCGTCGCGCACCGGGTGACCTCCTACAATGAGCAGTTCTTC.